The clone carrying this T cell receptor beta chain turned up a few times. This sample is drawn from a study of blood T cells in healthy people across ages. PCR was performed a second time for about 7 to 11 cycles using a sample-barcoded 5' primer and a J-beta primer mix. Each TCR beta cDNA got a 12-nucleotide random molecular identifier. MiXCR, applied by TCRdb to the 5' RACE reads, yields one record per CDR3 protein. Here the sample spans 1.5 million to 2 million distinct CDR3 sequences, roughly 32% being singletons. Trimming removed 3 bases at V and 5 bases at J, with 15 bases between. This CDR3 comprises 15 residues. CDR1 and CDR2 from the germline V gene are SGDLS and YYNGEE. In each sample, at least 6 million PBMCs were isolated.

This chain connects TRBV9 to TRBJ2-1; tentative D call: TRBD2 (6 bases). The clonotype originates from a woman in her twenties or thirties in good health. The specimen was blood. This chain's CDR3 is CASSETGTSNNEQFF. CDR3 DNA: TGTGCCAGCAGCGAAACCGGGACTTCCAACAATGAGCAGTTCTTC.